Following are 8 T cell receptor beta chains from one sample sequenced in a study of lymphopenia after photon versus proton radiotherapy. Only in-frame clones appear in the TCRdb table, and some are missing; sequencing was by immunoSEQ multiplex PCR. The repertoire holds about 19,000 clones, with 80% to 95% as singletons. The source material was peripheral blood, sampled from a patient treated with photon-based radiotherapy. The receptor source for this set is a man aged 55 to 70 with pancreatic cancer.

The rearrangement links TRBV19 to TRBJ2-1; D unclear. Germline V lookup: CDR1 LNHDA, CDR2 SQIVND (reference sequence). This CDR3 is built from 12 residues. V lost 3 bases and J 9 bases, leaving 9 bases between the germline ends. The CDR3, as DNA: TGTGCCAGTAGTATTTGGGGAAGTGAGCAGTTCTTC. Translating it yields CASSIWGSEQFF. Variable domain in full (rest from reference TRBV19 and TRBJ2-1): DGGITQSPKYLFRKEGQNVTLSCEQNLNHDAMYWYRQDPGQGLRLIYYSQIVNDFQKGDIAEGYSVSREKKESFPLTVTSAQKNPTAFYLCASSIWGSEQFFGPGTRLTVL.

V and J are TRBV27 and TRBJ1-4; D is uncertain. The CDR3 is 13 amino acids. Trimming left V 4 bases short and J 7 bases short, with 10 bases between. CDR1 MNHEY and CDR2 SMNVEV come from the germline V gene (reference sequence). CDR3 loop: CASSSRRREKLFF. The CDR3 DNA sequence: TGTGCCAGCAGTTCGAGGCGCCGTGAAAAACTGTTTTTT.

The chain combines TRBV11-2 with TRBJ2-4; TRBD1 aligns across 10 bases. CDR3 length equals 18 residues. Germline V gives CDR1 SGHAT, CDR2 FQNNGV. The V segment lost 2 bases and the J segment 3 bases; nucleotides outside the gene matches: 10. This CDR3 is CASSLTLDRGTSKNIQYF. The CDR3 nucleotides read TGTGCCAGCAGCTTAACACTGGACAGGGGGACCAGCAAAAACATTCAGTACTTC. The complete variable domain, with remaining parts taken from reference TRBV11-2 and TRBJ2-4, reads EAGVAQSPRYKIIEKRQSVAFWCNPISGHATLYWYQQILGQGPKLLIQFQNNGVVDDSQLPKDRFSAERLKGVDSTLKIQPAKLEDSAVYLCASSLTLDRGTSKNIQYFGAGTRLSVL.

The chain couples TRBV6-5 to TRBJ2-7, with TRBD2 as a possible D gene (5 bases). The CDR3 runs 11 residues. V was cut by 8 bases and J by 3 bases, with 8 bases left in between. Germline V gene data show CDR1 as MNHEY and CDR2 as SVGAGI. The CDR3, as DNA: TGTGCCAGCGCGAGCGGCTACGAGCAGTACTTC. Residues: CASASGYEQYF.

The chain is built from TRBV7-8 and TRBJ1-6; D is unclear. With 1 base removed from V and 6 bases from J, the gap between germline ends came to 19 bases. This CDR3 is 18 amino acids long. Germline V CDR1 and CDR2: SGHVS, FQNEAQ. The CDR3 loop is CASSLELSSRGINSPLHF. The CDR3 DNA sequence: TGTGCCAGCAGCTTAGAATTGAGTTCACGGGGTATTAATTCACCCCTCCACTTT.

The gene calls are TRBV5-4 and TRBJ2-3; 7 nucleotides match TRBD2. The CDR3 has 16 amino acids. CDR1 SGHNT and CDR2 YYREEE come from the germline V gene (reference sequence). V shed 6 bases and J 0 bases; nucleotides not matched to a gene: 10. This chain's CDR3 is CASTSPSSGSTDTQYF. The CDR3 bases are TGTGCCAGCACTTCCCCCTCTAGCGGCAGCACAGATACGCAGTATTTT.

The chain has TRBV13 and TRBJ1-1, with 8 bases lining up with TRBD1. Unmatched junction bases numbered 4, after V lost 3 bases and J lost 1 base. In germline, CDR1 is PRHDT, CDR2 FYEKMQ (reference sequence). The CDR3 runs 15 residues. Here the CDR3 DNA reads TGTGCCAGCAGCTTGGACAGGGCTTCGAACACTGAAGCTTTCTTT. It codes for CASSLDRASNTEAFF.

The J gene is TRBJ2-3, the V gene TRBV13; D might be TRBD1 (6 bases). The CDR3 contains 13 residues. V lost 5 bases and J 15 bases, leaving 21 bases between the germline ends. Germline values: CDR1 PRHDT, CDR2 FYEKMQ (reference sequence). For the CDR3, the DNA is TGTGCCAGCAGCATGAGAGGACAGCCTAGGAAATATTTT. Its translation: CASSMRGQPRKYF.